The rows below give T cell receptor beta chains drawn from one sample of a study of T cells in Graves' hyperthyroidism and ophthalmopathy. MiXCR was run by TCRdb on the multiplex PCR reads, yielding one entry per CDR3 protein. Of some 740,000 distinct CDR3 sequences in the sample, 11% to 15% were seen once. Input material: blood. The receptors originated from a woman aged 18-29 years with Graves' hyperthyroidism. Both conserved end residues are part of each CDR3. A D gene is named only where the DNA matches it firmly. The size of a clone is reported for some rows only, either as once, few or many, or as a class for expanded clones.

V	J	size	D	DNA	CDR3
TRBV4-1	TRBJ2-2	few	-	TGCGCCAGCAGCCCGAAGCTTGACACCGGGGAGCTGTTTTTT	CASSPKLDTGELFF
TRBV30	TRBJ2-1	-	-	TGTGCCTGGAGTGCCTCCCAGCTCCGCTACTACAATGAGCAGTTCTTC	CAWSASQLRYYNEQFF
TRBV12-3/TRBV12-4	TRBJ2-3	many	-	TGTGCCAGCAGTTTTGCCGGGGATACGCAGTATTTT	CASSFAGDTQYF
TRBV4-3	TRBJ1-4	once	-	TGCGCCAGCAGCCATGGCCGGGGTGGCGAAAAACTGTTTTTT	CASSHGRGGEKLFF
TRBV30	TRBJ2-1	many	TRBD2	TGTGCCTGGAGTGTTTTATCTAGCGGGAGTTACAATGAGCAGTTCTTC	CAWSVLSSGSYNEQFF
TRBV10-3	TRBJ1-1	-	-	TGTGCCATCAGTCTCCAGGGAAAAACTGAAGCTTTCTTT	CAISLQGKTEAFF
TRBV3-1	TRBJ2-4	many	-	TGTGCCAGCAGCCCCGGACTGAAAAACATTCAGTACTTC	CASSPGLKNIQYF
TRBV19	TRBJ1-1	many	TRBD1	TGTGCCAGTAGTCCGGGCAGGGGGGCGTTTGGCGGGGACACGCTCACTGAAGCTTTCTTT	CASSPGRGAFGGDTLTEAFF
TRBV2	TRBJ2-3	many	-	TGTGCCAGCAGTGACCAGGGACTCCAACATGCCCCAGATACGCAGTATTTT	CASSDQGLQHAPDTQYF
TRBV28	TRBJ2-3	-	-	TGTGCCAGCAGTTTACGGGCGGGACCCACAGATACGCAGTATTTT	CASSLRAGPTDTQYF
TRBV19	TRBJ2-4	few	TRBD1	TGTGCCAGTAGTATAGATCCTCTCGGGACAGATTTATACATTCAGTACTTC	CASSIDPLGTDLYIQYF
TRBV7-9	TRBJ1-5	-	-	TGTGCCAGCAGCAGGGGGATAAAGCCCCAGCATTTT	CASSRGIKPQHF
TRBV10-3	TRBJ2-1	-	-	TGTGCCATCAGTGATGGGGGTAGTATAAATGAGCAGTTCTTC	CAISDGGSINEQFF
TRBV5-1	TRBJ2-1	few	-	TGCGCCAGCAGGTACGGGAGCGCAAATGAGCAGTTCTTC	CASRYGSANEQFF
TRBV7-2	TRBJ1-4	few	-	TGTGCCAGCAGCTTAGCAAGGGGCATTAATGAAAAACTGTTTTTT	CASSLARGINEKLFF
TRBV30	TRBJ2-2	few	-	TGTGCCTGGAGGGGGCTATCCGGGGAGCTGTTTTTT	CAWRGLSGELFF
TRBV30	TRBJ1-2	few	-	TGTGCCTGTGTTACTGGTGGGTCTGGGGGCTACACCTTC	CACVTGGSGGYTF
TRBV2	TRBJ2-3	many	-	TGTGCCAGCAGTGAAGCGGGGGGTTCTGGCACAGATACGCAGTATTTT	CASSEAGGSGTDTQYF
TRBV7-2	TRBJ2-3	few	-	TGTGCCAGCAGCTTCGGGGTAGGAGCGGCCAGCACAGATACGCAGTATTTT	CASSFGVGAASTDTQYF
TRBV3-1	TRBJ1-1	many	-	TGTGCCAGCAGCCCTCGAGGGAGGGACGGTGAAGCTTTCTTT	CASSPRGRDGEAFF
TRBV10-3	TRBJ2-7	few	-	TGTGCCATCAGTGATGGGGCCGAGCAGTACTTC	CAISDGAEQYF
TRBV5-1	TRBJ2-3	few	-	TGCGCCAGCAGCTTATCTAGCGATCATACGCAGTATTTT	CASSLSSDHTQYF
TRBV6-9	TRBJ2-4	-	-	TGTGCCAGCAGTTCCGACTCCGGGACTAAAAACATTCAGTACTTC	CASSSDSGTKNIQYF
TRBV6-1	TRBJ2-7	few	TRBD2	TGTGCCAGCAGTGATAGCGGGAGGGCCGTCGGCTACGAGCAGTACTTC	CASSDSGRAVGYEQYF
TRBV10-3	TRBJ2-4	-	-	TGTGCCATCAGCGACGACACGGCCAAAAACATTCAGTACTTC	CAISDDTAKNIQYF
TRBV11-2	TRBJ2-2	many	-	TGTGCCAGCAGCGAGACACGAAACACCGGGGAGCTGTTTTTT	CASSETRNTGELFF
TRBV12-3/TRBV12-4	TRBJ2-1	many	-	TGTGCCACCTTAGACAGGTTATACAATGAGCAGTTCTTC	CATLDRLYNEQFF
TRBV20-1	TRBJ1-1	many	-	TGCAGTGCTAGTAAAGGGAACACTGAAGCTTTCTTT	CSASKGNTEAFF
TRBV6-1	TRBJ1-1	many	TRBD1	TGTGCCAGCACTATTAGAGGGGGCTACACTGAAGCTTTCTTT	CASTIRGGYTEAFF
TRBV11-2	TRBJ2-7	-	-	TGTGCCAGCAGCTTCGGGGCTCCCTACGAGCAGTACTTC	CASSFGAPYEQYF
TRBV29-1	TRBJ2-1	few	TRBD2	TGCAGCGTTGAGGCAGCGGGGATGACCAATGAGCAGTTCTTC	CSVEAAGMTNEQFF
TRBV7-2	TRBJ1-1	many	-	TGTGCCAGCAGCTTAGCAGCCAGTCCCGATGAAGCTTTCTTT	CASSLAASPDEAFF
TRBV6-1	TRBJ1-1	few	-	TGTGTCAGCAGAGCTACAGGATCGGCGGCTTTCTTT	CVSRATGSAAFF
TRBV4-3	TRBJ2-7	few	-	TGCGCCAGCAGCCAAGTAGCCCAGGGAACCTACGAGCAGTACTTC	CASSQVAQGTYEQYF
TRBV20-1	TRBJ1-5	once	-	TGCAGTGCTCGAGGGGCGGCTCAGCCCCAGCATTTT	CSARGAAQPQHF
TRBV20-1	TRBJ2-7	many	-	TGCAGTGCTCCACGAACCCTAATCTACGAGCAGTACTTC	CSAPRTLIYEQYF
TRBV12-3/TRBV12-4	TRBJ1-2	many	TRBD1	TGTGCCAGCAGTGCCGGGACAGGGGTTAACGGCTACACCTTC	CASSAGTGVNGYTF
TRBV2	TRBJ2-7	many	-	TGTGCCAGTTTCCCTCTTGTTGCGGACGGATGGCTAGACGAGCAGTACTTC	CASFPLVADGWLDEQYF
TRBV18	TRBJ2-1	few	-	TGTGCCAGCTCACCATCTGGACCCCCCCTTTTAAATGAGCAGTTCTTC	CASSPSGPPLLNEQFF
TRBV6-1	TRBJ1-2	-	-	TGTGCCAGCAAGCGGGACGGAACTAACTATGGCTACACCTTC	CASKRDGTNYGYTF
TRBV29-1	TRBJ2-1	-	-	TGCAGCGTTGTCCTTGGGGGAAAGGAGGGCAATGAGCAGTTCTTC	CSVVLGGKEGNEQFF
TRBV28	TRBJ2-2	few	-	TGTGCCAGCAGCCAGCAGCACACCGGGGAGCTGTTTTTT	CASSQQHTGELFF
TRBV6-1	TRBJ1-5	-	-	TGTGCCAGCAGTGAGGACAGCCAGTATCAGCCCCAGCATTTT	CASSEDSQYQPQHF
TRBV20-1	TRBJ2-3	few	TRBD2	TGCAGTGCTAGGGCGGGAGGTGATACGCAGTATTTT	CSARAGGDTQYF
TRBV11-2	TRBJ2-3	many	TRBD1	TGTGCCAGCAGCTTTAACAGGGGGTACACAGATACGCAGTATTTT	CASSFNRGYTDTQYF
TRBV3-1	TRBJ1-2	many	-	TGTGCCAGCAGCCGGAGGGAATGGGGCTACACCTTC	CASSRREWGYTF
TRBV3-1	TRBJ1-1	many	TRBD1	TGTGCCAGCAGCAACAGGGGGACTGAAGCTTTCTTT	CASSNRGTEAFF
TRBV27	TRBJ2-1	-	-	TGTGCCAGCAGTTACGCTACTAGCTCGAATGAGCAGTTCTTC	CASSYATSSNEQFF
TRBV6-1	TRBJ2-7	few	TRBD2	TGTGCCAGCAGTATAGGGTATTCTAGCGGGAGCTTATTCCCACACGAGCAGTACTTC	CASSIGYSSGSLFPHEQYF
TRBV28	TRBJ1-1	many	TRBD1	TGTGCCAGCAGTACACCTCGGACAGGGGCTATCACTGAAGCTTTCTTT	CASSTPRTGAITEAFF
TRBV29-1	TRBJ2-5	few	TRBD1	TGCAGCGGCAGTGACAGGGCTCTAAAAGAGACCCAGTACTTC	CSGSDRALKETQYF
TRBV7-9	TRBJ2-1	many	TRBD2	TGTGCCAGCAGCTTAGGACTAGCGGCCAGAAGCTCCTACAATGAGCAGTTCTTC	CASSLGLAARSSYNEQFF
TRBV30	TRBJ1-1	few	-	TGTGCCCGGAGTGTACTGAACACTGAAGCTTTCTTT	CARSVLNTEAFF
TRBV5-1	TRBJ2-3	many	TRBD2	TGCGCCAGCAGCCTAGCGGCGAGGGGAGATACGCAGTATTTT	CASSLAARGDTQYF
TRBV5-4	TRBJ2-7	few	TRBD2	TGTGCCAGCAGCCCGGGACTAGCGGGAGGCGGCGTGAACGAGCAGTACTTC	CASSPGLAGGGVNEQYF
TRBV29-1	TRBJ2-7	-	-	TGCAGCGTTGCCCCGTACATAGGATCCTACGAGCAGTACTTC	CSVAPYIGSYEQYF
TRBV7-9	TRBJ2-3	many	-	TGTGCCAGCAGTTACCCTACTAGCTGCTGTGGGCCAGATACGCAGTATTTT	CASSYPTSCCGPDTQYF
TRBV28	TRBJ2-3	many	TRBD2	TGTGCCAGCAGTACCAAACTAGCGGCCTACACAGATACGCAGTATTTT	CASSTKLAAYTDTQYF
TRBV27	TRBJ2-5	-	-	TGTGCCAGCAGGATGACAGTTTCCCAAGAGACCCAGTACTTC	CASRMTVSQETQYF
TRBV12-3/TRBV12-4	TRBJ2-2	-	-	TGTGCCAGCAGCCCACAGGGACTGCCGAACACCGGGGAGCTGTTTTTT	CASSPQGLPNTGELFF